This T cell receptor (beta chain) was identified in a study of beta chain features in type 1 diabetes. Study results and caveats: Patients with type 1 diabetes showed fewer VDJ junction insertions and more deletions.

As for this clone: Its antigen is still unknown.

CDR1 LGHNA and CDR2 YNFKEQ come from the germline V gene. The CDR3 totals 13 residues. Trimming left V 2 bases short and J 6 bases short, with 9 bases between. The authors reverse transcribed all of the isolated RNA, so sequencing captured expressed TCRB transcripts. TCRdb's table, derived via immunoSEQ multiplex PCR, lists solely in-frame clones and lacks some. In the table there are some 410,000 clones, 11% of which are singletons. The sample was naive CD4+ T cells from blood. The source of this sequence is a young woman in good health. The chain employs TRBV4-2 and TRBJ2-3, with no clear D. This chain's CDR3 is CASSQTVRDTQYF. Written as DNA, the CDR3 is TGTGCCAGCAGCCAAACGGTACGGGATACGCAGTATTTT.